The 27 T cell receptor beta chains listed next were all sequenced from one sample in a study of technical replicates of blood from a handful of donors (dated by TCRdb to 2017 to 2019). To prepare the library, the immunoSEQ multiplex PCR assay was applied. The table was pulled from immuneACCESS by TCRdb, which kept in-frame rearrangements only. Such tables lose some clones; where checked, under half of the loss comes from unresolved V genes, and the rest has no known cause. A total of under 65,000 clones appear in this sample, 75% to 90% of them only once. The biggest ten clones account for about 5.4% of the sample. Material: PBMCs. The receptors stem from a human donor in good health. Some clones in this sample may be carry-over from other donors' samples.

The chain combines TRBV4-3 with TRBJ1-5; 7 nucleotides match TRBD1. Germline V gene lookup returns CDR1 LGHNA and CDR2 YSLEER. This CDR3 has 15 amino acids. The trim removed 4 bases at V and 0 bases at J, leaving 3 bases unmatched. This CDR3 is CASSLDRASNQPQHF. The CDR3 nucleotides read TGCGCCAGCAGCCTCGACAGGGCTAGCAATCAGCCCCAGCATTTT.

The J gene is TRBJ2-7, the V gene TRBV5-1; 10 bases match TRBD2. Trimming cost V 1 base and J 4 bases; bases outside gene matches: 5. The CDR3 totals 15 residues. Germline lookup yields CDR1 SGHRS and CDR2 YFSETQ. Here the CDR3 reads CASSLPTSGRYEQYF. The CDR3 bases are TGCGCCAGCAGCTTGCCGACTAGCGGGCGGTACGAGCAGTACTTC. The complete variable domain, with remaining parts taken from reference TRBV5-1 and TRBJ2-7, reads KAGVTQTPRYLIKTRGQQVTLSCSPISGHRSVSWYQQTPGQGLQFLFEYFSETQRNKGNFPGRFSGRQFSNSRSEMNVSTLELGDSALYLCASSLPTSGRYEQYFGPGTRLTVT.

The gene calls are TRBV5-6 and TRBJ2-4, with 9 nucleotides matching TRBD2. The CDR3 runs to 19 residues. The V gene's germline CDR1 is SGHDT and CDR2 YYEEEE. V trimming: 2 bases; J trimming: 1 base; junction bases outside the gene matches: 13. The CDR3 nucleotides are TGTGCCAGCAGCTTCGAACGGAGCGGGAGGTCGGGGGCCAAAAACATTCAGTACTTC. Amino acid sequence: CASSFERSGRSGAKNIQYF.

The V call is TRBV7-7, the J call TRBJ2-3; 7 bases align to TRBD2. Germline assignment: CDR1 SSHAT and CDR2 FNYEAQ (reference sequence). The V gene end was trimmed by 2 bases and the J gene end by 6 bases; junction bases not matched to a gene: 20. The CDR3 is made up of 19 amino acids. The CDR3 loop is CASSLFPPQPSGTTDTQYF. The CDR3 nucleotides are TGTGCCAGCAGCTTATTCCCCCCTCAGCCTAGCGGTACAACGGATACGCAGTATTTT.

This clone was counted a few times. This sequence joins TRBV19 and TRBJ1-1, with 9 positions matching TRBD1. The CDR3 is 13 amino acids. The J segment lost 8 bases and the V segment lost 1 base, leaving 2 bases of the junction unmatched. Germline V gene data show CDR1 as LNHDA and CDR2 as SQIVND (reference sequence). This CDR3 reads CASSIGDRVEAFF. The DNA for the CDR3 is TGTGCCAGTAGTATAGGGGACAGGGTCGAAGCTTTCTTT.

This clone was observed a few times. CDR3 nucleotide sequence: TGTGCCAGCAGTGCAGGGGGTATGGGCACCGGGGAGCTGTTTTTT. Amino acids: CASSAGGMGTGELFF. J is TRBJ2-2 and V is TRBV9; 7 bases map to TRBD1. This CDR3 has 15 amino acids. The germline gives CDR1 SGDLS, CDR2 YYNGEE. Unmatched junction bases numbered 8, after V lost 5 bases and J lost 4 bases.

The V gene is TRBV5-1, the J gene TRBJ1-2; D possibly corresponds to TRBD1 (6 bases). Looked up from germline, CDR1 is SGHRS and CDR2 is YFSETQ. The CDR3 extends over 18 amino acids. V was trimmed by 4 bases and J by 5 bases, leaving 27 bases between them. The CDR3 nucleotides read TGCGCCAGCAGCGCCCAAACTACAGGGTTTCGGATTATTTATGGCTACACCTTC. This sequence encodes CASSAQTTGFRIIYGYTF.

The chain links TRBV6-1 to TRBJ2-2; 7 bases agree with TRBD2. The CDR3 length is 16 residues. The germline gives CDR1 MNHNS, CDR2 SASEGT. Losses at the gene ends were 4 bases for V and 2 bases for J; bases not matched to a gene: 7. The DNA of the CDR3 is TGTGCCAGCAGTGCAAACGGACTAGGCAACACCGGGGAGCTGTTTTTT. Amino acid sequence: CASSANGLGNTGELFF.

The V gene is TRBV7-2, the J gene TRBJ2-7; possible D gene TRBD1, 6 bases. The CDR3 length is 15 residues. Per the germline V gene, CDR1 is SGHTA and CDR2 is FQGNSA. Trimming removed 3 bases at V and 5 bases at J, with 17 bases between. The CDR3 sequence: CASSLTGSPSDEQYF. In DNA form, the CDR3 reads TGTGCCAGCAGCTTGACAGGAAGCCCCTCGGACGAGCAGTACTTC.

This rearrangement joins TRBV4-3 to TRBJ1-1; 9 bases map to TRBD1. Germline trimming cut 0 bases from V and 8 bases from J; bases unmatched to any gene: 10. Per the germline V gene, CDR1 is LGHNA and CDR2 is YSLEER. The CDR3 totals 16 residues. This chain's CDR3 is CASSQDTQRTGVEAFF. The CDR3 DNA reads as TGCGCCAGCAGCCAAGATACTCAACGGACAGGGGTCGAAGCTTTCTTT.

This sequence joins TRBV5-1 and TRBJ2-2, with D maybe TRBD2 (5 bases). Trimming left V 7 bases short and J 6 bases short, with 19 bases between. CDR1 is SGHRS and CDR2 is YFSETQ in the germline V gene. CDR3 length equals 15 residues. The CDR3 nucleotides read TGCGCCAGCTCGGTTCAGACCCTCGGGGCCGGGGAGCTGTTTTTT. The encoded protein is CASSVQTLGAGELFF.

The rearrangement links TRBV19 to TRBJ2-1; TRBD2 matches at 9 bases. This CDR3 spans 17 amino acids. CDR1 and CDR2 (germline): LNHDA, SQIVND (reference sequence). V dropped 6 bases and J dropped 1; count of bases not matched to a gene: 10. CDR3 coding DNA: TGTGCCAGTAGCAGAGCACTCAGCGGGAGGTCCTACAATGAGCAGTTCTTC. Protein sequence: CASSRALSGRSYNEQFF. Using reference TRBV19 and TRBJ2-1 for the parts outside the CDR3, the full variable domain is DGGITQSPKYLFRKEGQNVTLSCEQNLNHDAMYWYRQDPGQGLRLIYYSQIVNDFQKGDIAEGYSVSREKKESFPLTVTSAQKNPTAFYLCASSRALSGRSYNEQFFGPGTRLTVL.

CDR3 amino acids: CASSLTSGDMRTQYF. The CDR3 nucleotides read TGTGCCAGCAGCTTGACTAGCGGGGATATGAGGACCCAGTACTTC. The J gene is TRBJ2-5, the V gene TRBV5-6; TRBD2 matches 10 bases. The V segment lost 1 base and the J segment 7 bases; nucleotides outside the gene matches: 7. CDR3 length equals 15 residues. Germline CDR1 SGHDT, CDR2 YYEEEE.

The chain has TRBV6-6 and TRBJ2-1, with 7 bases fitting TRBD2. The CDR3 is 15 residues long. With 6 bases clipped from V and 0 bases from J, the junction kept 5 bases outside the gene matches. Germline CDR1 MNHNY, CDR2 SVGAGI (reference sequence). CDR3 loop: CASRVAGISYNEQFF. The CDR3, as DNA: TGTGCCAGCAGGGTAGCGGGCATCTCCTACAATGAGCAGTTCTTC.

The genes are TRBV5-4 and TRBJ1-6; the match to TRBD1 covers 7 bases. The CDR3 contains 14 residues. Trimming removed 3 bases from V and 8 bases from J; junction bases left unmatched: 5. Germline CDR1 and CDR2: SGHNT and YYREEE (reference sequence). The CDR3 reads CASSSGTAYSPLHF. CDR3 bases: TGTGCCAGCAGCTCCGGGACAGCCTATTCACCCCTCCACTTT. The full variable domain, its missing parts supplied by reference TRBV5-4 and TRBJ1-6, is ETGVTQSPTHLIKTRGQQVTLRCSSQSGHNTVSWYQQALGQGPQFIFQYYREEENGRGNFPPRFSGLQFPNYSSELNVNALELDDSALYLCASSSGTAYSPLHFGNGTRLTVT.

The table lists this clone with a few counts. The chain employs TRBV18 and TRBJ1-2, with TRBD1 identical over 10 bases. The CDR3 covers 15 residues. Losses at the gene ends were 0 bases for V and 3 bases for J; bases not matched to a gene: 1. Per germline, CDR1 KGHSH and CDR2 LQKENI. The CDR3 sequence: CASSPPGQGYYGYTF. DNA of the CDR3: TGTGCCAGCTCACCACCGGGACAGGGGTACTATGGCTACACCTTC.

The chain combines TRBV4-3 with TRBJ2-7; TRBD1 agrees at 7 bases. CDR1 and CDR2 from the germline V gene are LGHNA and YSLEER. After removal of 0 bases from V and 3 bases from J, the junction contained 11 bases not matched to a gene. CDR3 length: 17 residues. DNA of the CDR3: TGCGCCAGCAGCCAAGATCCGCCGGGACAGAAAAGCTACGAGCAGTACTTC. Its translation: CASSQDPPGQKSYEQYF.

CDR3 region: CASSGEPGDTQYF. In nucleotides, the CDR3 is TGTGCCAGCAGTGGGGAACCAGGGGATACGCAGTATTTT. The V and J genes are TRBV6-1 and TRBJ2-3; maybe TRBD1 (5 bases). CDR3 length: 13 residues. In germline, CDR1 is MNHNS, CDR2 SASEGT. V was clipped by 4 bases and J by 6 bases, with 11 bases between them.

The J gene is TRBJ2-5, the V gene TRBV5-8; 9 bases align to TRBD2. The V gene end was trimmed by 2 bases and the J gene end by 3 bases; junction bases not matched to a gene: 8. Germline values: CDR1 SGHTS, CDR2 YDEGEE. The CDR3 spans 16 residues. This CDR3 is CASSLGSGGLKETQYF. The CDR3 DNA reads TGTGCCAGCAGCTTAGGTAGCGGGGGCCTGAAAGAGACCCAGTACTTC.

V is TRBV4-1 and J is TRBJ2-4; 12 bases are a match to TRBD2. J lost 8 bases, V lost 2 bases, and 7 bases had no gene match. The V gene's germline CDR1 is MGHRA and CDR2 YSYEKL. This CDR3 has 16 amino acids. The CDR3 reads CASSQILAGGPDIQYF. The CDR3 DNA follows: TGCGCCAGCAGCCAAATCCTAGCGGGAGGGCCAGACATTCAGTACTTC.

The chain couples TRBV7-2 to TRBJ2-1; 9 nucleotides align to TRBD2. The CDR3 consists of 15 residues. CDR1 and CDR2 (germline): SGHTA, FQGNSA. The J segment lost 4 bases and the V segment lost 2 bases, leaving 3 bases of the junction unmatched. CDR3: CASSLYLAGYNEQFF. The DNA of the CDR3 is TGTGCCAGCAGCTTATATCTAGCGGGATACAATGAGCAGTTCTTC.

The chain is built from TRBV19 and TRBJ2-7; 9 nucleotides line up with TRBD1. Trimming cost V 4 bases and J 5 bases; bases outside gene matches: 6. The CDR3 loop spans 14 amino acids. The germline V gene has CDR1 LNHDA and CDR2 SQIVND (reference sequence). Written as DNA, the CDR3 is TGTGCCAGTAGTACCGCTTGGGACAGGGACGAGCAGTACTTC. Amino acid sequence: CASSTAWDRDEQYF.

The DNA for the CDR3 is TGTGCCAGCAGCCTCCTCCCGGGTACGAACACTGAAGCTTTCTTT. Translating it yields CASSLLPGTNTEAFF. The rearrangement joins TRBV7-3 to TRBJ1-1; D uncertain. V was shortened by 5 bases and J by 1 base, with 14 bases between the two germline ends. The length of the CDR3 is 15 residues. Germline V gene sequence: CDR1 SGHTA, CDR2 FQGTGA. Based on the CDR3 plus reference TRBV7-3 and TRBJ1-1, the full variable domain is GAGVSQTPSNKVTEKGKYVELRCDPISGHTALYWYRQSLGQGPEFLIYFQGTGAADDSGLPNDRFFAVRPEGSVSTLKIQRTERGDSAVYLCASSLLPGTNTEAFFGQGTRLTVV.

This clone was counted between two and nine times. The chain carries TRBV27 and TRBJ1-1; 7 nucleotides match TRBD1. The V gene's germline CDR1 is MNHEY and CDR2 SMNVEV (reference sequence). CDR3 length: 14 residues. The trim removed 2 bases at V and 6 bases at J, leaving 6 bases unmatched. The CDR3 DNA reads TGTGCCAGCAGTTTAGCAGGGGGTTTAGCTGAAGCTTTCTTT. It translates to CASSLAGGLAEAFF.

The gene calls are TRBV5-4 and TRBJ2-5, with TRBD2 identical over 12 bases. Germline CDR1 SGHNT, CDR2 YYREEE (reference sequence). The length of the CDR3 is 16 residues. The trim removed 3 bases at V and 2 bases at J, leaving 5 bases unmatched. CDR3 bases: TGTGCCAGCAGCTCTACTAGCGGGGGGCCTCAAGAGACCCAGTACTTC. Translation: CASSSTSGGPQETQYF.

This rearrangement joins TRBV7-2 to TRBJ1-2; 7 bases line up with TRBD1. Germline CDR1 is SGHTA and CDR2 is FQGNSA. V trimming: 5 bases; J trimming: 2 bases; junction bases outside the gene matches: 8. This CDR3 has 15 residues. CDR3 sequence (DNA): TGTGCCAGCAGCCCACGGGGGACAGCCAACTATGGCTACACCTTC. Translation gives CASSPRGTANYGYTF. Combining the CDR3 with reference TRBV7-2 and TRBJ1-2 gives the whole variable domain GAGVSQSPSNKVTEKGKDVELRCDPISGHTALYWYRQSLGQGLEFLIYFQGNSAPDKSGLPSDRFSAERTGGSVSTLTIQRTQQEDSAVYLCASSPRGTANYGYTFGSGTRLTVV.

The chain carries TRBV4-2 and TRBJ2-1; the match to TRBD2 covers 15 bases. This CDR3 has 20 residues. Germline loops: CDR1 LGHNA, CDR2 YNFKEQ. The V and J ends lost 4 bases and 0 bases, in that order; junction bases with no gene match: 10. The CDR3 nucleotides are TGTGCCAGCAGCCCTGGGACTAGCGGGAGGCTCATCAGCTCCTACAATGAGCAGTTCTTC. Translation gives CASSPGTSGRLISSYNEQFF.